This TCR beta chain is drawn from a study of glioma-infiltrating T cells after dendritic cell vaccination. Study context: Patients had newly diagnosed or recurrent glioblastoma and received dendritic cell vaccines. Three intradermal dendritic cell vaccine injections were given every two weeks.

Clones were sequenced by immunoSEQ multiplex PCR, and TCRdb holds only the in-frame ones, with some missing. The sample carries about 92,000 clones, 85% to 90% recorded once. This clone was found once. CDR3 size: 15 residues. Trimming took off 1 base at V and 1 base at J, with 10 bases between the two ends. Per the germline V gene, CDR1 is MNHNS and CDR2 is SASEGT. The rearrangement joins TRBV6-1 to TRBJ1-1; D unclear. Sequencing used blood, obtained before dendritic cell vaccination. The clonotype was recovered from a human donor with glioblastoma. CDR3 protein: CASSEVYSRNTEAFF. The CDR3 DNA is TGTGCCAGCAGTGAAGTATATTCCAGGAACACTGAAGCTTTCTTT.